Listed below are T cell receptor beta chains from one sample, sequenced in a study of T cells in Graves' hyperthyroidism and ophthalmopathy. TCRdb passed the multiplex PCR reads through MiXCR, listing each CDR3 protein once. The profile shows fewer than 350,000 distinct CDR3 sequences, roughly 13% of them singletons. Sequenced material: blood. The receptors shown here come from a woman aged 40 to 50 with Graves' hyperthyroidism. Each CDR3 is given with its conserved first and last residue. D genes are given only for firm matches. Clone size is shown for a subset of rows, as once, few, many or a class of expanded clone.

d_call: -
cdr3_length: 13
clone_size: -
v_call: TRBV15
j_call: TRBJ1-4
cdr3_nt: TGTGCCACCAGCAGAGATCTAGGTGAAAAACTGTTTTTT
cdr3_aa: CATSRDLGEKLFF

d_call: TRBD1
cdr3_length: 15
clone_size: many
v_call: TRBV3-1
j_call: TRBJ2-2
cdr3_nt: TGTGCCACTTCCGGGACAGGTAGTGTTGCCGGGGAGCTGTTTTTT
cdr3_aa: CATSGTGSVAGELFF

d_call: -
cdr3_length: 14
clone_size: -
v_call: TRBV7-9
j_call: TRBJ1-5
cdr3_nt: TGTGCCAGCAGCGTAGGAGTCGGTGGGGAGCCCCAGCATTTT
cdr3_aa: CASSVGVGGEPQHF

d_call: -
cdr3_length: 15
clone_size: many
v_call: TRBV5-6
j_call: TRBJ1-4
cdr3_nt: TGTGCCAGCAGCTTTGTCGGAGACCCTAATGAAAAACTGTTTTTT
cdr3_aa: CASSFVGDPNEKLFF

d_call: -
cdr3_length: 16
clone_size: many
v_call: TRBV2
j_call: TRBJ2-3
cdr3_nt: TGTGCCAGCAAGATGGCTCCCATATCTAGCACAGATACGCAGTATTTT
cdr3_aa: CASKMAPISSTDTQYF

d_call: -
cdr3_length: 13
clone_size: many
v_call: TRBV12-3/TRBV12-4
j_call: TRBJ2-4
cdr3_nt: TGTGCCACCCGGGGTAGCGAGAAAAACATTCAGTACTTC
cdr3_aa: CATRGSEKNIQYF

d_call: -
cdr3_length: 13
clone_size: many
v_call: TRBV5-1
j_call: TRBJ1-3
cdr3_nt: TGCGCCAGCAGGGAGGGCTCTGGAAACACCATATATTTT
cdr3_aa: CASREGSGNTIYF

d_call: TRBD1
cdr3_length: 15
clone_size: few
v_call: TRBV7-8
j_call: TRBJ2-2
cdr3_nt: TGTGCCAGCAGCTCGACAGGGGGCGCGACCGGGGAGCTGTTTTTT
cdr3_aa: CASSSTGGATGELFF

d_call: -
cdr3_length: 16
clone_size: many
v_call: TRBV7-2
j_call: TRBJ2-7
cdr3_nt: TGTGCCAGCAGCTACCCCTCCGGGACTGGCTCCTACGAGCAGTACTTC
cdr3_aa: CASSYPSGTGSYEQYF

d_call: TRBD1
cdr3_length: 17
clone_size: -
v_call: TRBV27
j_call: TRBJ2-1
cdr3_nt: TGTGCCAGCAGTTCCGGGACAGGGACCATCTCCTACAATGAGCAGTTCTTC
cdr3_aa: CASSSGTGTISYNEQFF

d_call: TRBD1
cdr3_length: 18
clone_size: many
v_call: TRBV28
j_call: TRBJ1-5
cdr3_nt: TGTGCCAGCAGTCCTCACAGGGGGCTTACAGATAGCAATCAGCCCCAGCATTTT
cdr3_aa: CASSPHRGLTDSNQPQHF

d_call: -
cdr3_length: 12
clone_size: many
v_call: TRBV27
j_call: TRBJ1-2
cdr3_nt: TGTGCCAGCAGTTTCGCGAATGGTGGCTACACCTTC
cdr3_aa: CASSFANGGYTF

d_call: -
cdr3_length: 12
clone_size: many
v_call: TRBV7-9
j_call: TRBJ1-1
cdr3_nt: TGTGCCAGCAGCTTATCGGGCAGGGATGCTTTCTTT
cdr3_aa: CASSLSGRDAFF

d_call: TRBD2
cdr3_length: 15
clone_size: many
v_call: TRBV7-9
j_call: TRBJ2-7
cdr3_nt: TGTGCCAGCAGCTTAGTCCTAGCGGGAGAGAACGAGCAGTACTTC
cdr3_aa: CASSLVLAGENEQYF

d_call: -
cdr3_length: 14
clone_size: many
v_call: TRBV12-3/TRBV12-4
j_call: TRBJ1-1
cdr3_nt: TGTGCCAGCAGTTTGGTAGGGACCAACACTGAAGCTTTCTTT
cdr3_aa: CASSLVGTNTEAFF

d_call: -
cdr3_length: 14
clone_size: few
v_call: TRBV2
j_call: TRBJ1-4
cdr3_nt: TGTGCCAGCGTTTTATCGGCAATAGGGGAAAAACTGTTTTTT
cdr3_aa: CASVLSAIGEKLFF

d_call: TRBD2
cdr3_length: 17
clone_size: many
v_call: TRBV6-1
j_call: TRBJ2-1
cdr3_nt: TGTGCCAGCAGAGAAGAGGCGAGCGGGAACTCCTACAATGAGCAGTTCTTC
cdr3_aa: CASREEASGNSYNEQFF

d_call: TRBD2
cdr3_length: 11
clone_size: few
v_call: TRBV5-1
j_call: TRBJ2-7
cdr3_nt: TGCGCCAGCAGAGGGAGGGGAAGGCAGTACTTC
cdr3_aa: CASRGRGRQYF

d_call: TRBD1
cdr3_length: 13
clone_size: many
v_call: TRBV2
j_call: TRBJ1-2
cdr3_nt: TGTGCCAGCCTTCCTACAGGGGACTATGGCTACACCTTC
cdr3_aa: CASLPTGDYGYTF

d_call: -
cdr3_length: 13
clone_size: many
v_call: TRBV5-6
j_call: TRBJ1-2
cdr3_nt: TGTGCCAGCAGCTACGGGGGCGCGAATGGCTACACCTTC
cdr3_aa: CASSYGGANGYTF

d_call: TRBD1
cdr3_length: 15
clone_size: many
v_call: TRBV3-1
j_call: TRBJ1-4
cdr3_nt: TGTGCCAGCAGCGCCTATAGGGGGCGAGTTGAAAAACTGTTTTTT
cdr3_aa: CASSAYRGRVEKLFF

d_call: TRBD2
cdr3_length: 16
clone_size: -
v_call: TRBV4-2
j_call: TRBJ2-7
cdr3_nt: TGTGCCAGCAGCCGACCTAGCGGGAGCGGGACATACGAGCAGTACTTC
cdr3_aa: CASSRPSGSGTYEQYF

d_call: -
cdr3_length: 15
clone_size: many
v_call: TRBV28
j_call: TRBJ2-1
cdr3_nt: TGTGCCAGCAGTGTCCATCGAGAGGTATACAATGAGCAGTTCTTC
cdr3_aa: CASSVHREVYNEQFF